This T cell receptor beta chain was profiled in a study of PD-L1 blockade in urothelial cancer. Study overall: About 90% of the roughly 30 patients comprised males who had bladder-origin urothelial cancer. Reported median T cell count for blood samples was approximately 140,000. Broader study findings: A pretreatment blood TCR clonality that fell below the median predicted better progression-free and overall survival.

Repertoires were generated with immunoSEQ multiplex PCR, while TCRdb's copy carries only in-frame clones and drops some. This sample has more than 95,000 clones, with about 83% found just once. Of note for this clone: Its antigen is as yet unknown.

J lost 3 bases, V lost 2 bases, and 10 bases had no gene match. CDR1 and CDR2 from the germline V gene are MDHEN and SYDVKM. The CDR3 is 17 amino acids. Specified time point: peripheral blood 6 weeks after treatment start. The sequence was obtained from a man aged 50 or older with urothelial cancer. The starting material was PBMCs, obtained around atezolizumab (anti-PD-L1) treatment. The V and J genes are TRBV28 and TRBJ2-3; TRBD2 matches 8 bases. Here the CDR3 DNA reads TGTGCCAGCAGTTTACAGTCGAGCGGGAGAGGGACAGATACGCAGTATTTT. Translating gives CASSLQSSGRGTDTQYF.